This entry lists 8 T cell receptor beta chains sequenced from one sample in a study of CD8 T cells in Susac syndrome (dated by TCRdb to the late 2010s). Preparation of the library involved the immunoSEQ multiplex PCR assay. RNA was extracted with the RNeasy kit and roughly 0.5 to 1 ug was reverse transcribed using random hexamers. Clones were called with MiXCR by TCRdb after fastp trimmed the public reads at Q25, and only in-frame beta chains were retained. All rows with the same CDR3 protein become a single entry with the most common DNA and genes. The sample table records hundreds of thousands of distinct CDR3 sequences; around 93% of these occur just once. In total, the top ten clones hold around 0.07% of the sample. The sample consisted of CD4+ T cells from PBMCs. The receptors shown here come from a human donor with multiple sclerosis.

J is TRBJ2-6 and V is TRBV29-1; D might be TRBD1 (5 bases). The CDR3 extends over 16 amino acids. Looked up from germline, CDR1 is SQVTM and CDR2 is ANQGSEA. V gave up 5 bases and J gave up 4 bases, with 18 bases separating them. The CDR3 sequence is CSVKGQNPKGANVLTF. In nucleotides, the CDR3 is TGCAGCGTTAAAGGACAAAACCCGAAAGGGGCCAACGTCCTGACTTTC.

The chain employs TRBV6-1 and TRBJ1-4; a weak D match, TRBD1 (5 bases). Trimming stripped 5 bases from V and 3 bases from J, with 25 bases between. Per the germline V gene, CDR1 is MNHNS and CDR2 is SASEGT. The CDR3 is 19 residues long. CDR3 in DNA: TGTGCCAGCAGTCTCGCACCGGGGAAAATAACAGGTTCTAATGAAAAACTGTTTTTT. The encoded protein is CASSLAPGKITGSNEKLFF.

The V gene is TRBV20-1, the J gene TRBJ2-1; TRBD2 aligns across 9 bases. CDR3 size: 15 residues. Germline assignment: CDR1 DFQATT and CDR2 SNEGSKA (reference sequence). With V trimmed by 0 bases and J by 12 bases, 12 bases remained unmatched. CDR3 protein: CSARDLGGRDPWQFF. The CDR3 nucleotides are TGCAGTGCTAGAGATCTCGGCGGGAGGGACCCCTGGCAGTTCTTC.

The chain has TRBV7-3 and TRBJ2-1; 8 bases agree with TRBD2. This CDR3 is built from 16 residues. V lost 6 bases and J lost 5; bases outside the gene matches: 12. Germline V gene sequence: CDR1 SGHTA, CDR2 FQGTGA. The CDR3 DNA reads TGTGCCAGCAGTCGGGGCGGCGGGGGGACCGACAATGAGCAGTTCTTC. This translates into CASSRGGGGTDNEQFF.

The gene calls are TRBV5-4 and TRBJ1-2, with D unresolved. The germline gives CDR1 SGHNT, CDR2 YYREEE (reference sequence). The CDR3 is made up of 16 amino acids. Trimming removed 1 base from V and 8 bases from J, with 21 bases in between. In DNA, the CDR3 is TGTGCCAGCAGCTTGCGTCAAGGGCCCTCAGGAGGCGGCTACACCTTC. It is translated as CASSLRQGPSGGGYTF.

The chain has TRBV4-1 and TRBJ2-7; 8 positions agree with TRBD2. J lost 0 bases, V lost 4 bases, and 8 bases had no gene match. The CDR3 is 16 residues long. The germline gives CDR1 MGHRA, CDR2 YSYEKL. Here the CDR3 reads CASSPRLASSSYEQYV. For the CDR3, the DNA is TGCGCCAGCAGCCCGAGACTAGCGTCAAGCTCCTACGAGCAGTACGTC.

This clonotype has only one observation. CDR3 DNA: TGTGCCAGCAGCTTAGTGATTACAGGGCGCCAGCCCCAGCATTTT. Translation gives CASSLVITGRQPQHF. V is TRBV7-8 and J is TRBJ1-5, with D maybe TRBD1 (6 bases). CDR1 is SGHVS, CDR2 FQNEAQ, per germline. V was clipped by 1 base and J by 7 bases, with 14 bases between them. This CDR3 region has 15 residues. Full variable domain (remainder filled in from reference TRBV7-8 and TRBJ1-5): GAGVSQSPRYKVAKRGQDVALRCDPISGHVSLFWYQQALGQGPEFLTYFQNEAQLDKSGLPSDRFFAERPEGSVSTLKIQRTQQEDSAVYLCASSLVITGRQPQHFGDGTRLSIL.

V gene TRBV7-3 combines with J gene TRBJ2-1; 7 positions match TRBD1. The germline V gene encodes CDR1 SGHTA and CDR2 FQGTGA. This CDR3 has 15 amino acids. Losses at the gene ends were 4 bases for V and 6 bases for J; bases not matched to a gene: 9. The CDR3 reads CASSSPTGIGNEQFF. The DNA of the CDR3 is TGTGCCAGCAGCTCCCCGACAGGGATAGGCAATGAGCAGTTCTTC.